Below, 22 T cell receptor beta chains from the same sample are listed, as sequenced in a study of monozygotic twins with inflammatory bowel disease. TCRdb processed the 5' RACE reads again and assigns one entry to each CDR3 protein, with no DNA. The listing contains around 380,000 distinct CDR3 sequences. Sequenced sample: blood. The receptors shown here come from a human donor with ulcerative colitis or Crohn's disease, or a healthy co-twin of an affected twin (not recorded which).

The chain employs TRBV6-2 or TRBV6-3 and TRBJ1-5; the TCRdb D gene call, TRBD1, has no DNA to confirm it. This CDR3 is 16 amino acids long. Germline V CDR1 and CDR2: MNHEY, SVGEGT. CDR3: CASSYGGPDRFQPQHF.

This chain uses TRBV10-3 with TRBJ2-1; TCRdb's D gene call, TRBD2, goes unchecked for lack of DNA. Looked up from germline, CDR1 is ENHRY and CDR2 is SYGVKD. This CDR3 spans 14 amino acids. This chain's CDR3 is CAISEHSGGNEQFF.

The chain couples TRBV20-1 to TRBJ2-5; the TCRdb call, TRBD1, lacks DNA for checking. There are 12 residues in the CDR3. Germline loops: CDR1 DFQATT, CDR2 SNEGSKA (reference sequence). Here the CDR3 reads CSGEGGTETQYF.

This rearrangement joins TRBV10-3 to TRBJ2-3; TCRdb lists TRBD2, though no DNA is available to test this call. Germline V gene data show CDR1 as ENHRY and CDR2 as SYGVKD. CDR3 length: 14 amino acids. This CDR3 reads CAISQLAGTDTQYF.

The chain uses TRBV7-2 and TRBJ2-1; TCRdb calls TRBD1, which cannot be checked without DNA. The CDR3 loop spans 16 amino acids. Per germline, CDR1 SGHTA and CDR2 FQGNSA. The CDR3 here is CASSLGGAGVGNEQFF.

This chain connects TRBV3-1 to TRBJ2-1; the D gene TCRdb calls, TRBD2, cannot be checked with no DNA. The CDR3 has 15 amino acids. CDR1 is LGHDT and CDR2 is YNNKEL in the germline V gene (reference sequence). CDR3 sequence: CASSTFIGVRVEQFF.

The chain is built from TRBV6-2 or TRBV6-3 and TRBJ2-7; TCRdb names TRBD1, which stays unverified in the absence of DNA. Per germline, CDR1 MNHEY and CDR2 SVGEGT. This CDR3 is 15 amino acids long. This chain's CDR3 is CASSKPKDRGYEQYF.

The gene calls are TRBV4-1 and TRBJ2-2. Germline-derived CDR1 and CDR2 are MGHRA and YSYEKL. This CDR3 comprises 15 residues. The CDR3 spells CASSPSGYGTGELFF.

This chain connects TRBV6-5 to TRBJ2-1; TCRdb outputs TRBD2, but without DNA this stays unchecked. The germline V gene encodes CDR1 MNHEY and CDR2 SVGAGI. CDR3 length equals 13 residues. The chain's CDR3 is CASRWAGGNEQFF.

V usage is TRBV7-2 and J usage is TRBJ1-3. This CDR3 has 16 amino acids. Germline CDR1 SGHTA, CDR2 FQGNSA. The CDR3 protein is CASSPGLPSSGNTIYF.

The chain links TRBV3-1 to TRBJ2-5; with no DNA, the TCRdb D assignment of TRBD1 cannot be verified. CDR1 and CDR2 from the germline V gene are LGHDT and YNNKEL (reference sequence). The CDR3 has 16 residues. CDR3 sequence: CASSQAGTGILETQYF.

The rearrangement uses TRBV4-2 and TRBJ2-3; there is no DNA to check the TCRdb D call of TRBD2. CDR1 is LGHNA and CDR2 is YNFKEQ in the germline V gene. This CDR3 has 16 residues. The CDR3 here is CASSPSLAGRTDTQYF.

The CDR3: CSANDPSASTDTQYF. J is TRBJ2-3 and V is TRBV20-1. Germline V gene data show CDR1 as DFQATT and CDR2 as SNEGSKA (reference sequence). The length of the CDR3 is 15 residues.

V is TRBV20-1 and J is TRBJ1-1. This CDR3 spans 13 amino acids. The germline CDR1 and CDR2 sequences are DFQATT and SNEGSKA (reference sequence). This CDR3 reads CSATTVGGTEAFF.

V and J are TRBV28 and TRBJ2-1; as DNA is missing, the TRBD2 call by TCRdb cannot be tested. The CDR3 has 14 amino acids. Germline V CDR1 and CDR2: MDHEN, SYDVKM. Here the CDR3 reads CATRTSGSYNEQFF.

The chain joins TRBV5-1 to TRBJ2-2. The germline CDR1 and CDR2 sequences are SGHRS and YFSETQ. CDR3 size: 16 residues. The chain's CDR3 is CASSFRFSEKTGELFF.

The chain recombines TRBV20-1 with TRBJ1-1; no DNA is available, so the TRBD1 call from TCRdb remains unchecked. Looked up from germline, CDR1 is DFQATT and CDR2 is SNEGSKA (reference sequence). The CDR3 sequence is 13 residues long. CDR3 protein: CTPPGPWGTEAFF.

The chain recombines TRBV12-3 or TRBV12-4 with TRBJ1-6. The CDR3 contains 13 residues. CDR3 region: CASSLVEASPLHF.

The chain has TRBV28 and TRBJ1-1; TCRdb lists TRBD1, though no DNA is available to test this call. The CDR3 covers 14 residues. Looked up from germline, CDR1 is MDHEN and CDR2 is SYDVKM. CDR3 amino acids: CASSFAGGNTEAFF.

The chain is built from TRBV7-9 and TRBJ1-6; TCRdb indicates TRBD1, and absent DNA this call remains unverified. CDR1 and CDR2 from the germline V gene are SEHNR and FQNEAQ (reference sequence). This CDR3 is built from 13 residues. CDR3 sequence: CASTAGNNSPLHF.

This chain joins TRBV7-9 and TRBJ1-3. The CDR3 runs to 13 residues. The germline gives CDR1 SEHNR, CDR2 FQNEAQ (reference sequence). The CDR3: CASRSGAGNTIYF.

This rearrangement joins TRBV28 to TRBJ1-2; TCRdb names TRBD1, which stays unverified in the absence of DNA. This CDR3 contains 19 residues. The germline CDR1 and CDR2 sequences are MDHEN and SYDVKM. The CDR3: CASSLPDSHPKALSYGYTF.